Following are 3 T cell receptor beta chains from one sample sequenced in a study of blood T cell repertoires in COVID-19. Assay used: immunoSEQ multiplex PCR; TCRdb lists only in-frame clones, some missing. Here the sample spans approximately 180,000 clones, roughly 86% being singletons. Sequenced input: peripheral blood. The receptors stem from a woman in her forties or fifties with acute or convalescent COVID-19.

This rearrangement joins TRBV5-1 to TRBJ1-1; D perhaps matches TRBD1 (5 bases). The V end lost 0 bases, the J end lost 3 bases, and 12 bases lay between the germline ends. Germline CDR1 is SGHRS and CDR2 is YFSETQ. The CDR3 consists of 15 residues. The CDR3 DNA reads TGCGCCAGCAGCTTGGGGCGGGGGGTAGACACTGAAGCTTTCTTT. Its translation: CASSLGRGVDTEAFF.

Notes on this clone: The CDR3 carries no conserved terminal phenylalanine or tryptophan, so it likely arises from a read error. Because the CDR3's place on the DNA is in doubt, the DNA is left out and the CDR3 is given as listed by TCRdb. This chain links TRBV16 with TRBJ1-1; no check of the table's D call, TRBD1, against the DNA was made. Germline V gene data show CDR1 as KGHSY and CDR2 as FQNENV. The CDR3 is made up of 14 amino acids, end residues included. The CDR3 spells CASSQSTTEGLIGV.

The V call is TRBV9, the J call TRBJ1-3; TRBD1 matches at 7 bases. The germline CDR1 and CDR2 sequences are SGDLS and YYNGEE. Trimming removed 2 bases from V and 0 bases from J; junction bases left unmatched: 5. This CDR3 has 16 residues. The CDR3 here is CASSVGTVLSGNTIYF. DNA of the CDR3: TGTGCCAGCAGCGTCGGGACAGTTCTCTCTGGAAACACCATATATTTT.